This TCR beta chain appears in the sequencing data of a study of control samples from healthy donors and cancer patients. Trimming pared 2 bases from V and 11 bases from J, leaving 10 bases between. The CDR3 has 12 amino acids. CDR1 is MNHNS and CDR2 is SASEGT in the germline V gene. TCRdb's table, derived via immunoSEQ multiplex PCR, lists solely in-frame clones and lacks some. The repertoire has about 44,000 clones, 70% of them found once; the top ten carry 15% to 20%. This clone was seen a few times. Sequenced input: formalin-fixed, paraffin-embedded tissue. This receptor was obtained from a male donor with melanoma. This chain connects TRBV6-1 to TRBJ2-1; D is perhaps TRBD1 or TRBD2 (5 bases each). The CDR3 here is CASSERGRQQFF. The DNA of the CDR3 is TGTGCCAGCAGTGAAAGGGGACGGCAGCAGTTCTTC.